This T cell receptor (beta chain) was sequenced for a study of blood T cell repertoires in COVID-19. The data were produced by immunoSEQ multiplex PCR, yet TCRdb's version contains in-frame clones alone and is incomplete. The sample shows around 200,000 clones, almost 90% of them seen only once. CDR1 and CDR2 (germline): MNHEY, SVGEGT. The CDR3 sequence is 19 residues long. V lost 6 bases and J lost 3; bases outside the gene matches: 10. The sample was peripheral blood. The origin of this receptor is a man in his forties or fifties with acute or convalescent COVID-19. V gene TRBV6-2 or TRBV6-3 combines with J gene TRBJ2-2, with 16 nucleotides matching TRBD2. The CDR3 loop is CASSGTSGRGTSYTGELFF. CDR3 in DNA: TGTGCCAGCAGCGGGACTAGCGGGAGGGGGACTTCGTACACCGGGGAGCTGTTTTTT.